A single sample gave rise to the 22 T cell receptor beta chains below, sequenced in a study of blood T cell repertoires in COVID-19. Sequenced by immunoSEQ multiplex PCR; TCRdb stores in-frame clones only, minus some. The sample contains 80,000 to 90,000 clones, 70% to 90% of which appear only once. The sequencing sample was made of peripheral blood. These receptors were collected from a man aged 80 or over with active or convalescent COVID-19.

V gene TRBV28 combines with J gene TRBJ1-4, with TRBD1 identical over 8 bases. The V and J ends lost 8 bases and 8 bases, in that order; junction bases with no gene match: 4. Per the germline V gene, CDR1 is MDHEN and CDR2 is SYDVKM. This CDR3 comprises 12 residues. CDR3 loop: CASGQGREKLFF. In DNA, the CDR3 is TGTGCCAGCGGACAGGGTAGGGAAAAACTGTTTTTT.

The chain combines TRBV28 with TRBJ1-2; no firm D call. The CDR3 runs 13 residues. V was trimmed by 2 bases and J by 7 bases, leaving 11 bases between them. The germline CDR1 and CDR2 sequences are MDHEN and SYDVKM. The DNA for the CDR3 is TGTGCCAGCAGTTTAGGGCAGGTGGCTGGCTACACCTTC. Its translation: CASSLGQVAGYTF.

The chain joins TRBV18 to TRBJ2-7; 13 bases align to TRBD2. Germline lookup yields CDR1 KGHSH and CDR2 LQKENI. CDR3 size: 15 residues. After removal of 3 bases from V and 2 bases from J, the junction contained 1 base not matched to a gene. CDR3 DNA: TGTGCCAGCTCACCGGGACTAGCGGGAACCTACGAGCAGTACTTC. Translated, it gives CASSPGLAGTYEQYF.

The chain has TRBV19 and TRBJ2-3, with TRBD2 as a possible D gene (6 bases). From germline, CDR1 is LNHDA and CDR2 SQIVND (reference sequence). This CDR3 has 13 amino acids. The V and J ends lost 4 bases and 4 bases respectively, with 9 bases between them. CDR3 sequence (DNA): TGTGCCAGTAGTACGAGACTAGCAGATACGCAGTATTTT. Protein sequence: CASSTRLADTQYF.

The chain joins TRBV10-3 to TRBJ1-1; the D gene is possibly TRBD1 (6 bases). CDR1 ENHRY and CDR2 SYGVKD come from the germline V gene. The CDR3 length is 17 residues. Trimming pared 3 bases from V and 0 bases from J, leaving 17 bases between. The DNA of the CDR3 is TGTGCCATCAGTGATCAGGGGTCGGGAATTCTGAACACTGAAGCTTTCTTT. Protein product: CAISDQGSGILNTEAFF.

The J gene is TRBJ1-2, the V gene TRBV5-1, with no clear D. Trimming shortened V by 3 bases and J by 0 bases, and 15 bases separated the two germline ends. The CDR3 is 16 amino acids. The germline CDR1 and CDR2 sequences are SGHRS and YFSETQ. The CDR3 nucleotides are TGCGCCAGCAGCTCGGGAGATCTTGTAACTAACTATGGCTACACCTTC. Protein sequence: CASSSGDLVTNYGYTF.

The chain has TRBV5-8 and TRBJ2-7; 8 bases align to TRBD1. Germline CDR1 and CDR2: SGHTS and YDEGEE. The CDR3 extends over 14 amino acids. V was clipped by 4 bases and J by 0 bases; unmatched bases: 3. CDR3 residues: CASSQGQASYEQYF. The CDR3 DNA reads as TGTGCCAGCAGCCAGGGACAGGCCTCCTACGAGCAGTACTTC.

The gene calls are TRBV19 and TRBJ1-4; D is unclear. Germline lookup yields CDR1 LNHDA and CDR2 SQIVND (reference sequence). The CDR3 runs to 16 residues. V lost 5 bases and J lost 0, with 13 bases in between. CDR3 bases: TGTGCCAGTAGTCCTTGGACTGCAGCAACTAATGAAAAACTGTTTTTT. This encodes CASSPWTAATNEKLFF.

The rearrangement uses TRBV5-4 and TRBJ2-7, with 7 bases fitting TRBD1. This CDR3 is built from 14 residues. V was clipped by 2 bases and J by 5 bases; unmatched bases: 7. CDR1 and CDR2 (germline): SGHNT, YYREEE (reference sequence). The CDR3: CASSLETGYNEQYF. CDR3 DNA: TGTGCCAGCAGCTTAGAGACAGGGTATAACGAGCAGTACTTC.

This sequence joins TRBV7-2 and TRBJ1-5; 8 nucleotides agree with TRBD1. Germline CDR1 is SGHTA and CDR2 is FQGNSA. The length of the CDR3 is 16 residues. V lost 4 bases to trimming and J lost 4 bases; unmatched junction nucleotides: 9. The CDR3: CASSSTGQGSNQPQHF. The CDR3 coding sequence is TGTGCCAGCAGCTCCACCGGACAGGGATCAAATCAGCCCCAGCATTTT.

There are a few counts of this clone. The V gene is TRBV3-1 (or the pseudogene TRBV3-2), the J gene TRBJ1-2, with a tentative D call TRBD1 (6 bases). Per germline, CDR1 LGHDT and CDR2 YNNKEL (reference sequence). The V end lost 1 base, the J end lost 7 bases, and 13 bases lay between the germline ends. The CDR3 totals 14 residues. The chain's CDR3 is CASSQGTGLGGYTF. CDR3 sequence (DNA): TGTGCCAGCAGCCAAGGTACAGGGTTAGGTGGCTACACCTTC.

The chain uses TRBV4-3 and TRBJ2-3, with no clear D. In germline, CDR1 is LGHNA, CDR2 YSLEER. Trimming removed 4 bases at V and 0 bases at J, with 14 bases between. The CDR3 totals 16 residues. This CDR3 is CASSRQAKPSTDTQYF. The CDR3 nucleotides are TGCGCCAGCAGCCGGCAGGCCAAACCTAGCACAGATACGCAGTATTTT.

V usage is TRBV15 and J usage is TRBJ2-2; 8 nucleotides match TRBD2. This CDR3 region has 16 residues. V lost 1 base, J lost 3 bases, and 4 bases stayed unmatched. Germline V CDR1 and CDR2: LNHNV, YYDKDF (reference sequence). In DNA form, the CDR3 reads TGTGCCACCAGCAGAGTTAGCGGGATTGACACCGGGGAGCTGTTTTTT. Its protein product is CATSRVSGIDTGELFF.

The gene calls are TRBV7-3 and TRBJ2-1; 10 bases match TRBD2. Germline V gene data show CDR1 as SGHTA and CDR2 as FQGTGA. With V trimmed by 5 bases and J by 0 bases, 4 bases remained unmatched. The CDR3 loop spans 16 amino acids. The CDR3 coding sequence is TGTGCCAGCAGCAAGCTAGCGGGAGTCTCCTACAATGAGCAGTTCTTC. Its translation: CASSKLAGVSYNEQFF.

This rearrangement joins TRBV5-1 to TRBJ1-2; a weak D match, TRBD1 (5 bases). Germline V lookup: CDR1 SGHRS, CDR2 YFSETQ. CDR3 size: 15 residues. With 0 bases removed from V and 8 bases from J, the gap between germline ends came to 17 bases. The CDR3 protein is CASSLDGLGDKGYTF. The CDR3 DNA is TGCGCCAGCAGCTTGGACGGTTTAGGGGATAAGGGCTACACCTTC. Supplemented by reference TRBV5-1 and TRBJ1-2, the full variable domain reads KAGVTQTPRYLIKTRGQQVTLSCSPISGHRSVSWYQQTPGQGLQFLFEYFSETQRNKGNFPGRFSGRQFSNSRSEMNVSTLELGDSALYLCASSLDGLGDKGYTFGSGTRLTVV.

The chain carries TRBV28 and TRBJ1-5; D may be TRBD1 (5 bases). V was trimmed by 3 bases and J by 7 bases, leaving 16 bases between them. This CDR3 is 15 amino acids long. Germline CDR1 and CDR2: MDHEN and SYDVKM. The CDR3 region is CASSFFLRGRQPQHF. CDR3 bases: TGTGCCAGCAGTTTTTTTCTAAGGGGTAGGCAGCCCCAGCATTTT.

V and J are TRBV19 and TRBJ2-1; 7 nucleotides agree with TRBD2. Germline CDR1 reads LNHDA; CDR2 reads SQIVND (reference sequence). This CDR3 is built from 13 residues. J was trimmed by 8 bases and V by 3 bases; bases with no gene match: 4. CDR3 protein: CASSMAGGYEQFF. CDR3 sequence (DNA): TGTGCCAGTAGTATGGCCGGGGGGTATGAGCAGTTCTTC.

The gene calls are TRBV7-9 and TRBJ2-1; D may be TRBD2 (5 bases). CDR1 SEHNR and CDR2 FQNEAQ come from the germline V gene (reference sequence). The V end lost 2 bases, the J end lost 2 bases, and 13 bases lay between the germline ends. The CDR3 consists of 16 residues. This CDR3 is CASSLFRDGPYNEQFF. CDR3 nucleotide sequence: TGTGCCAGCAGCTTATTCCGGGATGGTCCCTACAATGAGCAGTTCTTC.

The genes are TRBV6-6 and TRBJ2-5, with D possibly TRBD2 on 5 matching bases. The CDR3 covers 15 residues. V was cut by 5 bases and J by 2 bases, with 15 bases left in between. Germline CDR1 is MNHNY and CDR2 is SVGAGI (reference sequence). The CDR3 sequence: CASSKTRTGQETQYF. In DNA, the CDR3 is TGTGCCAGCAGTAAGACTCGGACGGGACAAGAGACCCAGTACTTC.

This clone was seen once. The V call is TRBV4-3, the J call TRBJ2-5; tentatively, D is TRBD2 (6 bases). The germline V gene has CDR1 LGHNA and CDR2 YSLEER. This CDR3 has 15 residues. V was shortened by 1 base and J by 5 bases, with 14 bases between the two germline ends. The chain's CDR3 is CASSQGGGDGETQYF. CDR3 DNA: TGCGCCAGCAGCCAAGGGGGCGGGGACGGGGAGACCCAGTACTTC.

This sequence joins TRBV27 and TRBJ1-1, with D maybe TRBD1 (6 bases). CDR1 and CDR2 from the germline V gene are MNHEY and SMNVEV (reference sequence). The CDR3 runs to 13 residues. V was pared by 3 bases and J by 4 bases, with 9 bases between. The CDR3, as DNA: TGTGCCAGCAGTTTGAACAGGGTCACTGAAGCTTTCTTT. This gives the protein CASSLNRVTEAFF.

This chain connects TRBV6-6 to TRBJ1-3, with no clear D. There are 15 residues in the CDR3. CDR1 and CDR2 (germline): MNHNY, SVGAGI (reference sequence). V lost 7 bases, J lost 0 bases, and 13 bases lay in between. CDR3 DNA sequence: TGTGCCAGCACGCACCTCACGAGCTCTGGAAACACCATATATTTT. Amino acids: CASTHLTSSGNTIYF.